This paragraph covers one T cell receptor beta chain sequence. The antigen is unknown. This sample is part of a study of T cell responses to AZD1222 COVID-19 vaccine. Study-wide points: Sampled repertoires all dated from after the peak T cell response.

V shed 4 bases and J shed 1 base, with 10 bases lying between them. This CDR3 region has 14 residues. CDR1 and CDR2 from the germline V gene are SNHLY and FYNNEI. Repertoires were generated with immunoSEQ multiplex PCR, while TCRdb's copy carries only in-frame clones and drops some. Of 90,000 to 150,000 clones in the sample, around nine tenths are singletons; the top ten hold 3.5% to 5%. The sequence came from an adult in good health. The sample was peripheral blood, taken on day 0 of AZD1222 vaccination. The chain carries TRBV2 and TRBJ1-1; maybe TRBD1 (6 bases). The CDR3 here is CASSGGTPNTEAFF. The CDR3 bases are TGTGCCAGCAGTGGTGGGACACCGAACACTGAAGCTTTCTTT. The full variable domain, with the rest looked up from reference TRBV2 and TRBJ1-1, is EPEVTQTPSHQVTQMGQEVILRCVPISNHLYFYWYRQILGQKVEFLVSFYNNEISEKSEIFDDQFSVERPDGSNFTLKIRSTKLEDSAMYFCASSGGTPNTEAFFGQGTRLTVV.